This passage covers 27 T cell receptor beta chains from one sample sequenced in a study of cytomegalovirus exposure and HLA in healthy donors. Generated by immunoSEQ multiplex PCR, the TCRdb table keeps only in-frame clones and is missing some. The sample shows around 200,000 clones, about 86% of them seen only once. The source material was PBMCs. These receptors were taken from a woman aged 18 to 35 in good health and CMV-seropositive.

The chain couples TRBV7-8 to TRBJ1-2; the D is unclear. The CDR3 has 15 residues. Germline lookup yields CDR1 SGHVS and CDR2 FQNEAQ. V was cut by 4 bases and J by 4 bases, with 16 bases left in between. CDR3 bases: TGTGCCAGCAGCTCCGACCGAGGCTTCGGCTATGGCTACACCTTC. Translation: CASSSDRGFGYGYTF.

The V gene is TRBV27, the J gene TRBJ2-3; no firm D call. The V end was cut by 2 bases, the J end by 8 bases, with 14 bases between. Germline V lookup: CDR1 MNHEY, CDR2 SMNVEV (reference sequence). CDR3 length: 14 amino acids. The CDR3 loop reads CASSLNPPGVTQYF. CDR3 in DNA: TGTGCCAGCAGTTTAAACCCGCCAGGTGTTACGCAGTATTTT.

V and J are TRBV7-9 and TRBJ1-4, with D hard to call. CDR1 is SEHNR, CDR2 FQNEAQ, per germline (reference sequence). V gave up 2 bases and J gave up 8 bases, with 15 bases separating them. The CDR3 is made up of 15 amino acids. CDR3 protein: CASSLPAGSGEKLFF. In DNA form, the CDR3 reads TGTGCCAGCAGCTTACCGGCCGGGAGCGGAGAAAAACTGTTTTTT.

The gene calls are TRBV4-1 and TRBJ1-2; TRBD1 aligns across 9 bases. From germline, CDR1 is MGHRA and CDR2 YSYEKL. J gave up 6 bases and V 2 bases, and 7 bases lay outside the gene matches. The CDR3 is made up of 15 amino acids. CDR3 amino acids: CASSQRQGGFHGYTF. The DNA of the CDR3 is TGCGCCAGCAGCCAACGACAGGGGGGGTTTCATGGCTACACCTTC.

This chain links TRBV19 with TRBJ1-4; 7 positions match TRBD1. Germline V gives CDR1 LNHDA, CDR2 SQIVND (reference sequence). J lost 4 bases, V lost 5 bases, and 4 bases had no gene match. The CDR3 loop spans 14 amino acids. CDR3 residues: CASSSGQHNEKLFF. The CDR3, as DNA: TGTGCCAGTAGTTCGGGACAGCATAATGAAAAACTGTTTTTT. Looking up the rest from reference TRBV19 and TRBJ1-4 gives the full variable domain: DGGITQSPKYLFRKEGQNVTLSCEQNLNHDAMYWYRQDPGQGLRLIYYSQIVNDFQKGDIAEGYSVSREKKESFPLTVTSAQKNPTAFYLCASSSGQHNEKLFFGSGTQLSVL.

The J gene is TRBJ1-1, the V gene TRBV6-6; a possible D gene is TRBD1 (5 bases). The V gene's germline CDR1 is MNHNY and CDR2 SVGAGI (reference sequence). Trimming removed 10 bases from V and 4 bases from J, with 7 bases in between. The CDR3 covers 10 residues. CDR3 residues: CATGGTEAFF. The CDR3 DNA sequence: TGTGCCACCGGGGGCACTGAAGCTTTCTTT.

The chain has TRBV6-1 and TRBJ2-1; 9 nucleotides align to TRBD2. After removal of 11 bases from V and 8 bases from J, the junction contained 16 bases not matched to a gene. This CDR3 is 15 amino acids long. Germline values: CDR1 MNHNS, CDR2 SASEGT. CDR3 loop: CASNEGTSLLYEQFF. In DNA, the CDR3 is TGTGCCTCCAATGAGGGGACTAGCCTATTGTATGAGCAGTTCTTC.

As DNA, the CDR3 is TGCAGCGCCGAGGGGGCGCCTAATGGCTACACCTTC. It encodes CSAEGAPNGYTF. The chain combines TRBV29-1 with TRBJ1-2; TRBD1 matches 7 bases. Germline V CDR1 and CDR2: SQVTM, ANQGSEA. This CDR3 is built from 12 residues. Germline trimming cut 7 bases from V and 6 bases from J; bases unmatched to any gene: 8.

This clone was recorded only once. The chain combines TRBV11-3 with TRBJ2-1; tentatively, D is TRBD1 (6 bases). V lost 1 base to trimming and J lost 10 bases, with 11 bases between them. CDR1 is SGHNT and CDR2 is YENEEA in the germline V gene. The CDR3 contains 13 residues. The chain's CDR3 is CASSLGQVGEQFF. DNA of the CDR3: TGTGCCAGCAGCTTAGGACAGGTGGGCGAGCAGTTCTTC.

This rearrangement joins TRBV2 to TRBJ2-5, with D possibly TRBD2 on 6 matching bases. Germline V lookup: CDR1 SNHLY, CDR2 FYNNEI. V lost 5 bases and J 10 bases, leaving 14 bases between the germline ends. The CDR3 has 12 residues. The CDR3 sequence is CASSISQDYQYF. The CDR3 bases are TGTGCCAGCAGTATTAGTCAGGACTACCAGTACTTC. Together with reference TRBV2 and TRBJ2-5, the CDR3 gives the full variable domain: EPEVTQTPSHQVTQMGQEVILRCVPISNHLYFYWYRQILGQKVEFLVSFYNNEISEKSEIFDDQFSVERPDGSNFTLKIRSTKLEDSAMYFCASSISQDYQYFGPGTRLLVL.

CDR3 protein: CASSLMGTVTDTQYF. Written as DNA, the CDR3 is TGCGCCAGCAGCTTGATGGGGACAGTAACAGATACGCAGTATTTT. The J gene is TRBJ2-3, the V gene TRBV5-1; TRBD1 matches 7 bases. The J segment lost 3 bases and the V segment lost 1 base, leaving 5 bases of the junction unmatched. The CDR3 is made up of 15 amino acids. Germline CDR1 SGHRS, CDR2 YFSETQ.

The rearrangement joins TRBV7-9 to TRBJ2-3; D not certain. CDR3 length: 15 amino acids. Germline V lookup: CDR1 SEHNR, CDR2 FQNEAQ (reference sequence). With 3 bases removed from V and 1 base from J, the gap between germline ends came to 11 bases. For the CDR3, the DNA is TGTGCCAGCAGCTTCCCACCCGCGGGCACAGATACGCAGTATTTT. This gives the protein CASSFPPAGTDTQYF.

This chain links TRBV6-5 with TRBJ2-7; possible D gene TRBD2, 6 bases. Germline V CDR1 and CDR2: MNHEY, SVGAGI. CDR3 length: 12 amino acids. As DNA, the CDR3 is TGTGTCGTCGGGGACTTGCCCTACGAGCAGTACTTC. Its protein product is CVVGDLPYEQYF.

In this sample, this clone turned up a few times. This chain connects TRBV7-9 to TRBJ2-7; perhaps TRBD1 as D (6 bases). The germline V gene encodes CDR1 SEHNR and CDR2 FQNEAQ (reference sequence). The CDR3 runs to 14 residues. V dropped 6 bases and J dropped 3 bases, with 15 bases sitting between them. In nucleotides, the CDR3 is TGTGCCAGCAGAGGCACCTCCAGGGGCTACGAGCAGTACTTC. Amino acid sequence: CASRGTSRGYEQYF. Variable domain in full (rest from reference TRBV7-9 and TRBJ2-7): DTGVSQNPRHKITKRGQNVTFRCDPISEHNRLYWYRQTLGQGPEFLTYFQNEAQLEKSRLLSDRFSAERPKGSFSTLEIQRTEQGDSAMYLCASRGTSRGYEQYFGPGTRLTVT.

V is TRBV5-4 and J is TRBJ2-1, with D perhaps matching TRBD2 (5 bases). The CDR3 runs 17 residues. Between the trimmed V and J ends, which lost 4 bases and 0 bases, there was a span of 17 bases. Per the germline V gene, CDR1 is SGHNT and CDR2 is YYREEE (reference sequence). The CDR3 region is CASSGGELASSYNEQFF. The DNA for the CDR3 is TGTGCCAGCAGCGGAGGAGAGTTGGCGAGCTCCTACAATGAGCAGTTCTTC.

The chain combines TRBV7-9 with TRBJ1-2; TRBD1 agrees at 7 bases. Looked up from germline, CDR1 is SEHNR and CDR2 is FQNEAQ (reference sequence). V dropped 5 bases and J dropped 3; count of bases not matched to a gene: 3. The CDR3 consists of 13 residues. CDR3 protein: CASSRGQDYGYTF. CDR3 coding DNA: TGTGCCAGCAGCCGAGGACAGGACTATGGCTACACCTTC.

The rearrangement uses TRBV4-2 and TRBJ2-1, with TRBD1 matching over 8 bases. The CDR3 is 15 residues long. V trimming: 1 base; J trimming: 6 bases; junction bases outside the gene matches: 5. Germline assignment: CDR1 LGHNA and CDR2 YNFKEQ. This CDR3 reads CASSQAVGQVNEQFF. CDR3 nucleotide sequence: TGTGCCAGCAGCCAAGCTGTGGGACAGGTCAATGAGCAGTTCTTC.

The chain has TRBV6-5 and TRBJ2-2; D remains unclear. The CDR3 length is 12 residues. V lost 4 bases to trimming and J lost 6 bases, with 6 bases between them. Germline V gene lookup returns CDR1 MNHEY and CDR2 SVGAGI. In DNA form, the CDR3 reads TGTGCCAGCAGTTTTTATCCCGGGGAGCTGTTTTTT. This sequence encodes CASSFYPGELFF.

The CDR3 here is CSVEKFQSTDTQYF. The CDR3 region has the DNA TGCAGCGTTGAAAAATTCCAGAGCACAGATACGCAGTATTTT. The V call is TRBV29-1, the J call TRBJ2-3; D remains ambiguous. The V gene lost 2 bases and the J gene lost 0 bases, with 9 bases spanning the gap. Per the germline V gene, CDR1 is SQVTM and CDR2 is ANQGSEA. This CDR3 contains 14 residues.

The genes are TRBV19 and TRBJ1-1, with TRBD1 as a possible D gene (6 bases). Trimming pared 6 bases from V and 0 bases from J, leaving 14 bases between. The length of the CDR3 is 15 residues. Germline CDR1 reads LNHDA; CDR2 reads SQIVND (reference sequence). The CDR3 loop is CASRRGGVMNTEAFF. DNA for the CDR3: TGTGCCAGTAGGAGAGGGGGGGTTATGAACACTGAAGCTTTCTTT.

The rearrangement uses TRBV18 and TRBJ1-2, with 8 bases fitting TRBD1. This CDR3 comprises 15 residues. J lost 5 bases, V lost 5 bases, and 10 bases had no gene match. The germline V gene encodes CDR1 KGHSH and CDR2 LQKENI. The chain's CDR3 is CASSDRDRLLYGYTF. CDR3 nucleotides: TGTGCCAGCTCAGACCGGGACAGGCTCTTATATGGCTACACCTTC.

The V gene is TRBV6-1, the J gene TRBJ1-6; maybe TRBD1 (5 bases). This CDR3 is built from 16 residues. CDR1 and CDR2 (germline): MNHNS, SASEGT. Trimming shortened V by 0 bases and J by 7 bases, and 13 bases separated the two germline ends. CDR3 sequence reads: CASSEAVHRSNSPLHF. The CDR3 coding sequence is TGTGCCAGCAGTGAAGCGGTTCACAGGTCGAATTCACCCCTCCACTTT.

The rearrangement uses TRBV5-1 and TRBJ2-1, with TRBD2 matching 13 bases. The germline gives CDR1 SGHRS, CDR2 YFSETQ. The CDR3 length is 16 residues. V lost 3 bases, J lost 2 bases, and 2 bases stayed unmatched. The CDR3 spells CASSSGLAGAYNEQFF. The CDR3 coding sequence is TGCGCCAGCAGCTCAGGACTAGCGGGGGCCTACAATGAGCAGTTCTTC.

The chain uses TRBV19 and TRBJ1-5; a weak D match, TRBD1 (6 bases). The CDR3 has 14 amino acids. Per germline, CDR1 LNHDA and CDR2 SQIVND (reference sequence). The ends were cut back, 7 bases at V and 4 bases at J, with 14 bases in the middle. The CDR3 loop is CASTPAGTNQPQHF. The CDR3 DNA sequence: TGTGCCAGTACCCCCGCCGGGACAAATCAGCCCCAGCATTTT.

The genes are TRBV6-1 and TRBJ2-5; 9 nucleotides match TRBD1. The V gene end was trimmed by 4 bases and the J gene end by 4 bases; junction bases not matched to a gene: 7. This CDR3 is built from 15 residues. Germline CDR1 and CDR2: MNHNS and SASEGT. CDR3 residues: CASSGQTGGRETQYF. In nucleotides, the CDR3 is TGTGCCAGCAGTGGACAGACAGGGGGGAGAGAGACCCAGTACTTC.

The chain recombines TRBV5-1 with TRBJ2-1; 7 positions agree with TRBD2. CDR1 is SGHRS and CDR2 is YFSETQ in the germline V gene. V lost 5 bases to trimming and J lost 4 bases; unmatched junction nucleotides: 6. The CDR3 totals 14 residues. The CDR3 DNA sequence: TGCGCCAGCAGGGTGGGCGGGGGTTACAATGAGCAGTTCTTC. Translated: CASRVGGGYNEQFF. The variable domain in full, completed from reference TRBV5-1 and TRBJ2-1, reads KAGVTQTPRYLIKTRGQQVTLSCSPISGHRSVSWYQQTPGQGLQFLFEYFSETQRNKGNFPGRFSGRQFSNSRSEMNVSTLELGDSALYLCASRVGGGYNEQFFGPGTRLTVL.

For the CDR3, the DNA is TGTGCCAGCAGCTTACAGGGCGCACCCTACGAGCAGTACTTC. Translating it yields CASSLQGAPYEQYF. The chain joins TRBV5-4 to TRBJ2-7; tentative D call: TRBD1 (6 bases). With 2 bases removed from V and 2 bases from J, the gap between germline ends came to 11 bases. The germline V gene has CDR1 SGHNT and CDR2 YYREEE (reference sequence). The CDR3 loop spans 14 amino acids.